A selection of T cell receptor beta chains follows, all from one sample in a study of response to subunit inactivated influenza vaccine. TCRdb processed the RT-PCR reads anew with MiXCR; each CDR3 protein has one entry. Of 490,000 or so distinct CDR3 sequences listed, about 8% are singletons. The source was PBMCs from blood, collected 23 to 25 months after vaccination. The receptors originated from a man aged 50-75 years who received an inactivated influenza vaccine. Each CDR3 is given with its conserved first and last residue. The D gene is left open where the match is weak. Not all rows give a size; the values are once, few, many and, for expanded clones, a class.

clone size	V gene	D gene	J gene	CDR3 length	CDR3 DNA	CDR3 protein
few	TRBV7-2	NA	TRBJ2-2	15	TGTGCCAGCAGCTTAGCGGCTAGTTATGCCGGGGAGCTGTTTTTT	CASSLAASYAGELFF
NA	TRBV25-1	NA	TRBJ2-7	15	TGTGCCAGCAGTGACCCCGGCCGGCTGTCCAACGAGCAGTACTTC	CASSDPGRLSNEQYF
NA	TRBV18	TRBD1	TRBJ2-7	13	TGTGCCAGCCAACCGGGACAGGGCTACGAGCAGTACTTC	CASQPGQGYEQYF
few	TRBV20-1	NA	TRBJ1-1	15	TGCAGTGCCGGACGGCGGGCGGCCTCATATGGTGGAGCTTTCTTT	CSAGRRAASYGGAFF
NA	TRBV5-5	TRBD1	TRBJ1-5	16	TGTGCCAGCAGCTTGGTAGGGACAGCAAACAATCAGCCCCAGCATTTT	CASSLVGTANNQPQHF
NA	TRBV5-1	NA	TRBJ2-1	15	TGCGCCAGCAGCGAACAGGTTCAGCGGGCCAATGAGCAGTTCTTC	CASSEQVQRANEQFF
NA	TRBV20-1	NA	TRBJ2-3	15	TGCAGTGCTAGAGCCGGGGCCCGGATCCCAGATACGCAGTATTTT	CSARAGARIPDTQYF
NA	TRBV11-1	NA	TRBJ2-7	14	TGTGCCAGCAGCTTAATCAAGGGGTTCTACGAGCAGTACTTC	CASSLIKGFYEQYF
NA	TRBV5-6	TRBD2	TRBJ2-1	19	TGTGCCAGCAGCTTGTTCCTCCTAGCGGGAGCGAGATCCTACAATGAGCAGTTCTTC	CASSLFLLAGARSYNEQFF
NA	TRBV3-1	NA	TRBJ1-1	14	TGTGCCAGCACCCAAGGCCCCCGGGGCACTGAAGCTTTCTTT	CASTQGPRGTEAFF
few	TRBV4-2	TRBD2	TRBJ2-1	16	TGTGCCAGCAGCCGCGGGGGGACATCAGGTGGGGATGAGCAGTTCTTC	CASSRGGTSGGDEQFF
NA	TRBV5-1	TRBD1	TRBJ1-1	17	TGCGCCAGCAGCCTGGGAGGGACAGGGGCTTTGGGCACTGAAGCTTTCTTT	CASSLGGTGALGTEAFF
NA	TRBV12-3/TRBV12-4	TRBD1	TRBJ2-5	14	TGTGCCAGCAGTTTAGCGGACAGGGGGGAGACCCAGTACTTC	CASSLADRGETQYF
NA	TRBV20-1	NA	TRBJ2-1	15	TGCAGTGCTAGAGTTGGGGTGAGCTCCTACAATGAGCAGTTCTTC	CSARVGVSSYNEQFF
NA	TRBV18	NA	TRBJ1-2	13	TGTGCCAGCTCACCGAACAAAGCGTATGGCTACACCTTC	CASSPNKAYGYTF
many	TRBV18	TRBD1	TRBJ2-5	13	TGTGCCAGCTCAGGGACAGTTCAAGAGACCCAGTACTTC	CASSGTVQETQYF
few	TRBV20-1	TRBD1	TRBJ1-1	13	TGCAGTGCTCGAGGGACAGTATTTGGGGAAGCTTTCTTT	CSARGTVFGEAFF
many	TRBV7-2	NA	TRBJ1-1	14	TGTGCCAGCAGCTCACAGGGAACCAACACTGAAGCTTTCTTT	CASSSQGTNTEAFF
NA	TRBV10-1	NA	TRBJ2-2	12	TGCGCCAGCACCTCAGGGGACGGGGAGCTGTTTTTT	CASTSGDGELFF
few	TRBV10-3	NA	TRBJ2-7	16	TGTGCCATCAGTGGAAACGCTGGACAAGGTTCCTACGAGCAGTACTTC	CAISGNAGQGSYEQYF
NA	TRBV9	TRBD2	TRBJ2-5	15	TGTGCCAGCAGCGAGCAAGCGGGAGAGGCAGAGACCCAGTACTTC	CASSEQAGEAETQYF
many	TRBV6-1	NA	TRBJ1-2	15	TGTGCCAGCAAAATTACAGGTCTAACTAGATATGGCTACACCTTC	CASKITGLTRYGYTF
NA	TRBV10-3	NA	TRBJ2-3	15	TGTGCCATCAGTCGGGGTGATTCTAGCACAGATACGCAGTATTTT	CAISRGDSSTDTQYF
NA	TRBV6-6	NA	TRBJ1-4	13	TGTGCCAGCAGCGGACCTACGGATGAAAAACTGTTTTTT	CASSGPTDEKLFF
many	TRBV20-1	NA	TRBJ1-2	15	TGCAGTGCTAGTACCCAGGCCGGGGCCAGCTATGGCTACACCTTC	CSASTQAGASYGYTF
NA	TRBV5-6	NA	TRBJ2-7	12	TGTGCCAGCAGTCGACGACCGGACGAGCAGTACTTC	CASSRRPDEQYF
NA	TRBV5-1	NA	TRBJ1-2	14	TGCGCCAGCAGCTTGGAGCCCTCGGTCTATGGCTACACCTTC	CASSLEPSVYGYTF
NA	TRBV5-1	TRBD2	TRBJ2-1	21	TGCGCCAGCAGCTCTCACTTTAATAGGCTAGCGGGAGAGGTTATCTACAATGAGCAGTTCTTC	CASSSHFNRLAGEVIYNEQFF
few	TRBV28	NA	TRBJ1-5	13	TGTGCCAGCAGTCTGGGGGGAAAACAGCCCCAGCATTTT	CASSLGGKQPQHF
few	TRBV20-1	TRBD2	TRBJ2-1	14	TGCAGTGCTAGAAATAGCGGGAAATACAATGAGCAGTTCTTC	CSARNSGKYNEQFF
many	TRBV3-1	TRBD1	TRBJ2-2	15	TGTGCCAGCAGCCTGGGACAGGGGAGAACCGGGGAGCTGTTTTTT	CASSLGQGRTGELFF
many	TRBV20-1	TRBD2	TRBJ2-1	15	TGCAGTGCTAGAAGACTAGCGGGCGCCTACAATGAGCAGTTCTTC	CSARRLAGAYNEQFF
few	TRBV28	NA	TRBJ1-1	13	TGTGCCATCACAGGGAGGGAGGGCACTGAAGCTTTCTTT	CAITGREGTEAFF
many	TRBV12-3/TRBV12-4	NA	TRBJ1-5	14	TGTGCCAGCAGTTTCCAATCCGGCAATCAGCCCCAGCATTTT	CASSFQSGNQPQHF
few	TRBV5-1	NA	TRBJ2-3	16	TGCGCCAGCAGCTTGGAAGGGGGCGCGGGAACAGATACGCAGTATTTT	CASSLEGGAGTDTQYF
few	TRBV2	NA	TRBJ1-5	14	TGTGCCAGCGGGGGGGGGGTAAAGGATCAGCCCCAGCATTTT	CASGGGVKDQPQHF
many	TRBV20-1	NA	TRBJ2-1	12	TGCAGTGCTAGAAGGCTGGAGAATGAGCAGTTCTTC	CSARRLENEQFF
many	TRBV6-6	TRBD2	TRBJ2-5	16	TGTGCCAGCAGTTCCAGCTTACCGGGACTATCAGAGACCCAGTACTTC	CASSSSLPGLSETQYF
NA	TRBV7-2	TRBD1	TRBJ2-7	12	TGTGCCAGCAGCCAGGACAGGGGGCGGCAGTACTTC	CASSQDRGRQYF
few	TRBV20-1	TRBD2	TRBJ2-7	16	TGCTGTGCTAGAGGGACTAGCGGGAGCAGTATCTACGAGCAGTACTTC	CCARGTSGSSIYEQYF
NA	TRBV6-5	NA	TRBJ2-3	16	TGTGCCAGCAGTTACTCGCGGGAAGGGAATAGGGGAACGCAGTATTTT	CASSYSREGNRGTQYF
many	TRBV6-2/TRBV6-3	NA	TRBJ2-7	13	TGTGCCAGCAGTTACACGAGAGCCTACGAGCAGTACTTC	CASSYTRAYEQYF
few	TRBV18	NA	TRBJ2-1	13	TGTGCCAGCCTCTGGGGTCGGCAGGGTTATCAGTTCTTC	CASLWGRQGYQFF
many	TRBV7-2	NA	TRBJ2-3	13	TGTGCCAGCAGACAAATTAGCACAGATACGCAGTATTTT	CASRQISTDTQYF
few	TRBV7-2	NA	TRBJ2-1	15	TGTGCCAGCAGCTTAGCTGGGAGTTACTTCAATGAGCAGTTCTTC	CASSLAGSYFNEQFF
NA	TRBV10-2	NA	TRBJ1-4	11	TGCGCCAGCAGTGATACGGACCTTATGTTTTTT	CASSDTDLMFF